A single sample is the source of the 2 T cell receptor beta chains below, sequenced in a study of shared clonotypes between healthy human individuals. Terminally differentiated effector memory CD45RA+ cells were excluded from the naive CD8 cells, which were CD45RO-negative and positively selected for CCR7. Some clones are missing from TCRdb's copy, which holds only in-frame ones; the method was immunoSEQ multiplex PCR. The sample holds 550,000 to 650,000 clones, about 96% seen once. The sequencing sample was made of naive CD8+ T cells sorted from blood. These receptors all stem from a woman in her 30s in good health.

The rearrangement uses TRBV5-6 and TRBJ2-1, with no clear D. Trimming stripped 1 base from V and 8 bases from J, with 16 bases between. This CDR3 has 15 residues. Germline values: CDR1 SGHDT, CDR2 YYEEEE. CDR3 bases: TGTGCCAGCAGCTTGCTGTTAGCTTACGTCGATGAGCAGTTCTTC. Translated: CASSLLLAYVDEQFF.

J is TRBJ2-7 and V is TRBV19; D tentatively fits TRBD1 or TRBD2 (5 bases each). The germline gives CDR1 LNHDA, CDR2 SQIVND (reference sequence). The V end lost 5 bases, the J end lost 3 bases, and 17 bases lay between the germline ends. The CDR3 contains 15 residues. The CDR3 DNA sequence: TGTGCCAGTAGTCCCGATTTTACGGGGCTCTACGAGCAGTACTTC. Residues: CASSPDFTGLYEQYF.